This T cell receptor (beta chain) originates from a study of T-cell reconstitution after alpha-beta-depleted transplantation in children. Study findings and constraints: T-cell counts and diversity at one year post-transplant came mainly from newly produced T cells. Reportedly, only several hundred clones from non-depleted graft cells drove alpha-beta T-cell counts at about two months.

Unique molecular identifiers featured in how the TCRbeta library was prepared. TCRdb re-derived calls from the PCR reads in MiXCR, one entry per CDR3 protein. This sample has around 440,000 distinct CDR3 sequences, with roughly 15% found just once. Only a few counts were recorded for this clonotype. Its antigen remains unknown. The specimen comprised PBMCs, mostly from graft donor cells, sampled 360 days after TCRalphabeta/CD19-depleted stem cell transplant. The sequence was obtained from a boy younger than two who had a stem cell transplant for Wiskott-Aldrich syndrome, so the T cells may come from the graft donor.

The CDR3 loop reads CAISESRFLNTEAFF. In nucleotides, the CDR3 is TGTGCCATCAGTGAGTCTCGATTCCTGAACACTGAAGCTTTCTTT. The chain carries TRBV10-3 and TRBJ1-1; D remains unclear. V was clipped by 0 bases and J by 0 bases, with 8 bases between them. Germline assignment: CDR1 ENHRY and CDR2 SYGVKD. The CDR3 spans 15 residues.